These T cell receptor beta chains were read from a single sample in a study of T-cell reconstitution after alpha-beta-depleted transplantation in children. TCRdb itself ran the PCR reads through MiXCR, one entry per CDR3 protein. The sample lists about 360,000 distinct CDR3 sequences, 10% to 15% occurring once. The starting material was PBMCs, obtained from the stem cell graft. Receptors originate from a human donor who donated a stem cell graft to a child with Fanconi anemia. Each CDR3 is given with its conserved first and last residue. Fields, in order: clone size, J gene, D gene, V gene, CDR3 protein, CDR3 DNA. The D gene is left open where the match is weak. Only part of the rows carry a size: once, few, many, or a class if the clone is expanded.

clone_size: few
j_call: TRBJ2-6
d_call: NA
v_call: TRBV20-1
cdr3_aa: CSAFTDSGANVLTF
cdr3_nt: TGCAGTGCTTTCACAGATTCTGGGGCCAACGTCCTGACTTTC

clone_size: NA
j_call: TRBJ1-1
d_call: NA
v_call: TRBV7-2
cdr3_aa: CASSFFFEAFF
cdr3_nt: TGTGCCAGCAGCTTCTTTTTCGAGGCTTTCTTT

clone_size: many
j_call: TRBJ1-2
d_call: TRBD1
v_call: TRBV6-5
cdr3_aa: CASRRTGDGYTF
cdr3_nt: TGTGCCAGCAGAAGGACAGGGGATGGCTACACCTTC

clone_size: many
j_call: TRBJ1-1
d_call: NA
v_call: TRBV3-1
cdr3_aa: CASSPQLGTEAFF
cdr3_nt: TGTGCCAGCAGCCCGCAGTTGGGAACTGAAGCTTTCTTT

clone_size: many
j_call: TRBJ1-1
d_call: TRBD1
v_call: TRBV5-1
cdr3_aa: CASSLVTGGGEAFF
cdr3_nt: TGCGCCAGCAGCTTGGTTACAGGGGGAGGTGAAGCTTTCTTT

clone_size: NA
j_call: TRBJ2-1
d_call: TRBD2
v_call: TRBV6-1
cdr3_aa: CASTASGGYNEQFF
cdr3_nt: TGTGCCAGCACCGCTAGCGGGGGCTACAATGAGCAGTTCTTC

clone_size: NA
j_call: TRBJ2-7
d_call: TRBD1
v_call: TRBV12-3/TRBV12-4
cdr3_aa: CASSSTGTETYEQYF
cdr3_nt: TGTGCCAGCAGTTCGACCGGGACAGAGACCTACGAGCAGTACTTC

clone_size: NA
j_call: TRBJ1-2
d_call: NA
v_call: TRBV5-1
cdr3_aa: CASSYESRDYGYTF
cdr3_nt: TGCGCCAGCAGCTATGAGAGTAGAGACTATGGCTACACCTTC

clone_size: many
j_call: TRBJ2-1
d_call: NA
v_call: TRBV4-2
cdr3_aa: CASSQELLAHEQFF
cdr3_nt: TGTGCCAGCAGCCAAGAACTATTGGCACATGAGCAGTTCTTC

clone_size: many
j_call: TRBJ2-3
d_call: NA
v_call: TRBV24-1
cdr3_aa: CATSVQGGTDTQYF
cdr3_nt: TGTGCCACCAGTGTTCAGGGGGGGACAGATACGCAGTATTTT

clone_size: NA
j_call: TRBJ1-1
d_call: NA
v_call: TRBV5-1
cdr3_aa: CASSLLDGNTEAFF
cdr3_nt: TGCGCCAGCAGCCTCTTGGACGGGAACACTGAAGCTTTCTTT

clone_size: many
j_call: TRBJ1-1
d_call: TRBD1
v_call: TRBV27
cdr3_aa: CASSSTGWGPMNTEAFF
cdr3_nt: TGTGCCAGCAGCTCGACAGGGTGGGGCCCTATGAACACTGAAGCTTTCTTT

clone_size: few
j_call: TRBJ2-5
d_call: TRBD1
v_call: TRBV5-1
cdr3_aa: CASSPYNLRTGREETQYF
cdr3_nt: TGCGCCAGCAGCCCGTATAACCTCAGGACAGGGCGAGAAGAGACCCAGTACTTC

clone_size: many
j_call: TRBJ2-7
d_call: TRBD2
v_call: TRBV29-1
cdr3_aa: CSVLKLRGIIYEQYF
cdr3_nt: TGCAGCGTTCTAAAGCTGCGGGGGATCATCTACGAGCAGTACTTC

clone_size: few
j_call: TRBJ2-2
d_call: TRBD1
v_call: TRBV20-1
cdr3_aa: CSAWTGDTGELFF
cdr3_nt: TGCAGTGCTTGGACAGGGGACACCGGGGAGCTGTTTTTT

clone_size: NA
j_call: TRBJ1-6
d_call: NA
v_call: TRBV2
cdr3_aa: CASRRALNSPLHF
cdr3_nt: TGTGCCAGCAGACGGGCCCTCAATTCACCCCTCCACTTT

clone_size: NA
j_call: TRBJ2-2
d_call: NA
v_call: TRBV3-1
cdr3_aa: CASSPFATGSGELFF
cdr3_nt: TGTGCCAGCAGCCCGTTTGCGACAGGCAGCGGGGAGCTGTTTTTT

clone_size: few
j_call: TRBJ1-1
d_call: NA
v_call: TRBV10-3
cdr3_aa: CAISEVQNTEAFF
cdr3_nt: TGTGCCATCAGTGAGGTACAGAACACTGAAGCTTTCTTT

clone_size: few
j_call: TRBJ2-1
d_call: TRBD2
v_call: TRBV7-9
cdr3_aa: CASSLPGLADNEQFF
cdr3_nt: TGTGCCAGCAGCTTACCGGGACTAGCGGACAATGAGCAGTTCTTC

clone_size: few
j_call: TRBJ2-1
d_call: NA
v_call: TRBV29-1
cdr3_aa: CSVVPRANEQFF
cdr3_nt: TGCAGCGTTGTTCCCAGGGCCAATGAGCAGTTCTTC

clone_size: few
j_call: TRBJ1-3
d_call: NA
v_call: TRBV6-6
cdr3_aa: CASSFRGNTIYF
cdr3_nt: TGTGCCAGCAGTTTTCGGGGAAACACCATATATTTT

clone_size: NA
j_call: TRBJ2-3
d_call: NA
v_call: TRBV6-6
cdr3_aa: CASSSPDTQYF
cdr3_nt: TGTGCCAGCAGCTCGCCGGATACGCAGTATTTT

clone_size: many
j_call: TRBJ1-4
d_call: NA
v_call: TRBV28
cdr3_aa: CATTRSHEKLFF
cdr3_nt: TGTGCCACCACGCGGTCTCATGAAAAACTGTTTTTT

clone_size: few
j_call: TRBJ1-1
d_call: NA
v_call: TRBV6-2/TRBV6-3
cdr3_aa: CASNRPGQGRTEAFF
cdr3_nt: TGTGCCAGCAACCGGCCCGGGCAGGGCAGGACTGAAGCTTTCTTT

clone_size: few
j_call: TRBJ2-2
d_call: NA
v_call: TRBV12-3/TRBV12-4
cdr3_aa: CAVSRLFPGELFF
cdr3_nt: TGTGCCGTGTCCCGGCTTTTTCCCGGGGAGCTGTTTTTT

clone_size: many
j_call: TRBJ2-5
d_call: TRBD1
v_call: TRBV12-3/TRBV12-4
cdr3_aa: CASSFDRGVQETQYF
cdr3_nt: TGTGCCAGCAGTTTTGACAGGGGCGTACAAGAGACCCAGTACTTC

clone_size: NA
j_call: TRBJ2-2
d_call: NA
v_call: TRBV27
cdr3_aa: CASSLLEQLNTGELFF
cdr3_nt: TGTGCCAGCAGTTTATTAGAACAGTTGAACACCGGGGAGCTGTTTTTT

clone_size: few
j_call: TRBJ2-7
d_call: NA
v_call: TRBV9
cdr3_aa: CASSRVVDRFSDEQYF
cdr3_nt: TGTGCCAGCAGCCGGGTCGTCGATCGATTTAGCGACGAGCAGTACTTC

clone_size: few
j_call: TRBJ2-1
d_call: NA
v_call: TRBV4-2
cdr3_aa: CASSQERAGDEQFF
cdr3_nt: TGTGCCAGCAGCCAAGAAAGAGCGGGCGATGAGCAGTTCTTC

clone_size: NA
j_call: TRBJ2-1
d_call: TRBD2
v_call: TRBV3-1
cdr3_aa: CASSQTGLAGGEQFF
cdr3_nt: TGTGCCAGCAGCCAAACGGGACTAGCGGGGGGGGAGCAGTTCTTC

clone_size: NA
j_call: TRBJ2-7
d_call: NA
v_call: TRBV3-1
cdr3_aa: CATRAGWSHEQYF
cdr3_nt: TGTGCCACCCGGGCGGGATGGAGCCACGAGCAGTACTTC

clone_size: few
j_call: TRBJ1-2
d_call: NA
v_call: TRBV7-8
cdr3_aa: CASSLLGGRNTF
cdr3_nt: TGTGCCAGCAGCTTATTGGGGGGGCGCAACACCTTC

clone_size: few
j_call: TRBJ1-1
d_call: TRBD1
v_call: TRBV11-2
cdr3_aa: CASSQDRALIAFF
cdr3_nt: TGTGCCAGCAGCCAAGACAGGGCTCTTATTGCTTTCTTT

clone_size: NA
j_call: TRBJ2-5
d_call: TRBD1
v_call: TRBV5-5
cdr3_aa: CASSSGTGETQYF
cdr3_nt: TGTGCCAGCAGCTCCGGGACAGGGGAGACCCAGTACTTC

clone_size: few
j_call: TRBJ2-7
d_call: NA
v_call: TRBV7-2
cdr3_aa: CASTSPSAYEQYF
cdr3_nt: TGTGCCAGCACGAGTCCTAGCGCTTACGAGCAGTACTTC

clone_size: few
j_call: TRBJ1-1
d_call: NA
v_call: TRBV7-3
cdr3_aa: CASSLGNGATEAFF
cdr3_nt: TGTGCCAGCAGCTTAGGTAATGGGGCGACTGAAGCTTTCTTT

clone_size: NA
j_call: TRBJ2-7
d_call: NA
v_call: TRBV4-3
cdr3_aa: CASSQDSGHSYEQYF
cdr3_nt: TGCGCCAGCAGCCAAGATTCCGGACATAGCTACGAGCAGTACTTC

clone_size: few
j_call: TRBJ1-1
d_call: NA
v_call: TRBV10-3
cdr3_aa: CAISLQAMNTEAFF
cdr3_nt: TGTGCCATAAGTTTACAGGCTATGAACACTGAAGCTTTCTTT

clone_size: NA
j_call: TRBJ2-2
d_call: NA
v_call: TRBV7-2
cdr3_aa: CASSLRGLSNTGELFF
cdr3_nt: TGTGCCAGCAGCTTAAGAGGGTTGTCAAACACCGGGGAGCTGTTTTTT

clone_size: many
j_call: TRBJ2-7
d_call: NA
v_call: TRBV10-3
cdr3_aa: CAISESKYEQYF
cdr3_nt: TGTGCCATCAGTGAGTCGAAGTACGAGCAGTACTTC

clone_size: few
j_call: TRBJ2-5
d_call: TRBD2
v_call: TRBV11-2
cdr3_aa: CASSFRGGLRETQYF
cdr3_nt: TGTGCCAGCAGCTTCCGCGGGGGGCTCCGAGAGACCCAGTACTTC

clone_size: NA
j_call: TRBJ1-4
d_call: NA
v_call: TRBV2
cdr3_aa: CASSLSEEKLFF
cdr3_nt: TGTGCCAGCAGTCTCTCTGAAGAAAAACTGTTTTTT

clone_size: many
j_call: TRBJ2-3
d_call: NA
v_call: TRBV5-5
cdr3_aa: CASNLLNTDTQYF
cdr3_nt: TGTGCCAGCAACCTATTGAACACAGATACGCAGTATTTT

clone_size: few
j_call: TRBJ1-5
d_call: TRBD1
v_call: TRBV7-2
cdr3_aa: CASSRYSGQGGQPQHF
cdr3_nt: TGTGCCAGCAGCCGATACTCCGGACAGGGTGGTCAGCCCCAGCATTTT

clone_size: few
j_call: TRBJ1-2
d_call: NA
v_call: TRBV7-9
cdr3_aa: CASSPPARGVYGYTF
cdr3_nt: TGTGCCAGCAGCCCGCCCGCGAGAGGGGTCTATGGCTACACCTTC

clone_size: NA
j_call: TRBJ2-7
d_call: NA
v_call: TRBV15
cdr3_aa: CATSEAALNLNEQYF
cdr3_nt: TGTGCCACCAGCGAGGCGGCACTGAATTTAAACGAGCAGTACTTC

clone_size: few
j_call: TRBJ1-1
d_call: NA
v_call: TRBV14
cdr3_aa: CASSQEYGSMSTEAFF
cdr3_nt: TGTGCCAGCAGCCAAGAGTATGGTTCTATGAGTACTGAAGCTTTCTTT

clone_size: NA
j_call: TRBJ2-6
d_call: TRBD1
v_call: TRBV4-3
cdr3_aa: CASSQVRGQGANVLTF
cdr3_nt: TGCGCCAGCAGCCAAGTTAGGGGGCAGGGGGCCAACGTCCTGACTTTC